The clone carrying this TCR beta chain has only a few counts. Its antigen remains unidentified. With a J-beta primer mix and a sample-barcoded 5' primer, a second PCR ran about 7 to 12 cycles. Researchers report that a template-switch adaptor with 12 random nucleotides tagged each cDNA molecule. TCRdb re-called the 5' RACE reads through MiXCR, storing one row per CDR3 protein. Of 980,000 or so distinct CDR3 sequences in the sample, 48% are singletons; the top ten hold about an eighth. Each of the donors had roughly 9.7 milliliters of peripheral blood drawn into EDTA-treated Vacutainer tubes. Isolation recovered at least 7 million PBMCs from every sample. The data were taken from a study of blood T cells in healthy people across ages. Study-level results: Whereas aged donors had fewer naive CD4+ cells, long-lived donors had more of them and higher diversity.

This CDR3 is built from 12 residues. The germline V gene has CDR1 SQVTM and CDR2 ANQGSEA. Trimming stripped 4 bases from V and 2 bases from J, with 8 bases between. The TCR originated in a man under 40 in good health. V gene TRBV29-1 combines with J gene TRBJ2-5; tentatively, D is TRBD1 or TRBD2 (5 bases each). The source material was blood. The CDR3 loop reads CSVGGYQETQYF. CDR3 coding DNA: TGCAGCGTTGGGGGGTATCAAGAGACCCAGTACTTC.